The 18 T cell receptor beta chains given below trace back to one sample, sequenced in a study of OX40 agonist ivuxolimab in advanced cancers. Assay used: immunoSEQ multiplex PCR; TCRdb lists only in-frame clones, some missing. The sample contains about 93,000 clones, 85% to 95% of which appear only once. The input for sequencing was CD4+ or CD8+ T cells sorted from blood, taken in a trial of the OX40 agonist ivuxolimab. These receptor sequences come from an adult with an advanced solid tumor such as melanoma, head and neck, liver or kidney cancer.

The chain joins TRBV7-8 to TRBJ1-1; D is undetermined. V was cut by 1 base and J by 5 bases, with 5 bases left in between. The CDR3 covers 12 residues. Germline V gene lookup returns CDR1 SGHVS and CDR2 FQNEAQ. The CDR3 region has the DNA TGTGCCAGCAGCTTAGTGAGAACTGAAGCTTTCTTT. It specifies CASSLVRTEAFF.

The chain employs TRBV12-5 and TRBJ1-5; 7 bases match TRBD1. The CDR3 loop spans 17 amino acids. Germline-derived CDR1 and CDR2 are LGHNT and FRNRAP. Trimming at V came to 6 bases and at J to 5 bases, leaving 16 bases not matched to a gene. CDR3 coding DNA: TGTGCTAGTGGGCTCCTCTTGACAGGGCGGGACCATCAGCCCCAGCATTTT. Its translation is CASGLLLTGRDHQPQHF.

This clone was recorded once. The chain carries TRBV18 and TRBJ1-1; TRBD1 is a possible D gene (5 bases). Looked up from germline, CDR1 is KGHSH and CDR2 is LQKENI. V lost 0 bases to trimming and J lost 2 bases, with 10 bases between them. This CDR3 has 15 amino acids. In DNA, the CDR3 is TGTGCCAGCTCACCACCGAGGGGACCCAACACTGAAGCTTTCTTT. It codes for CASSPPRGPNTEAFF.

The chain combines TRBV29-1 with TRBJ2-7, with TRBD1 matching over 8 bases. The CDR3 runs to 14 residues. Germline-derived CDR1 and CDR2 are SQVTM and ANQGSEA. Trimming removed 8 bases from V and 0 bases from J; junction bases left unmatched: 9. CDR3 protein: CSQGMTGDSYEQYF. The CDR3 nucleotides are TGCAGCCAGGGTATGACAGGGGACTCCTACGAGCAGTACTTC.

Concerning this clone itself: Distinct nucleotide sequences in the sample also encode this CDR3. The chain carries TRBV6-5 and TRBJ2-7; tentative D call: TRBD1 (5 bases). This CDR3 region has 14 residues. V was pared by 2 bases and J by 4 bases, with 12 bases between. Germline values: CDR1 MNHEY, CDR2 SVGAGI. The CDR3 loop reads CASSYGQGSYEQYF. CDR3 sequence (DNA): TGTGCCAGCAGTTACGGTCAGGGTTCTTACGAGCAGTACTTC.

CDR3 in DNA: TGTGCCAGCGCCCTTCGGGCGTTCTACAATGAGCAGTTCTTC. Its translation is CASALRAFYNEQFF. The chain links TRBV14 to TRBJ2-1; no clear D gene. The ends were cut back, 8 bases at V and 3 bases at J, with 14 bases in the middle. CDR1 and CDR2 (germline): SGHDN, FVKESK. This CDR3 region has 14 residues.

The chain combines TRBV6-5 with TRBJ2-7, with 11 bases that match TRBD1. Per the germline V gene, CDR1 is MNHEY and CDR2 is SVGAGI. The V segment lost 2 bases and the J segment 3 bases; nucleotides outside the gene matches: 0. The CDR3 runs to 14 residues. CDR3: CASSYGTGGYEQYF. In DNA form, the CDR3 reads TGTGCCAGCAGTTACGGGACAGGGGGCTACGAGCAGTACTTC.

J is TRBJ2-5 and V is TRBV7-9; either TRBD1 or TRBD2 may supply D (5 bases each). The CDR3 contains 14 residues. V lost 9 bases to trimming and J lost 0 bases, with 14 bases between them. Per the germline V gene, CDR1 is SEHNR and CDR2 is FQNEAQ (reference sequence). The CDR3 reads CASLGTTDQETQYF. DNA of the CDR3: TGTGCCAGTCTGGGGACGACGGACCAAGAGACCCAGTACTTC.

The chain combines TRBV19 with TRBJ2-7, with D unresolved. V lost 8 bases and J lost 3, with 8 bases in between. The germline gives CDR1 LNHDA, CDR2 SQIVND (reference sequence). The CDR3 covers 11 residues. In DNA form, the CDR3 reads TGTGCCAGTGGTGAAATCTACGAGCAGTACTTC. Translated, it gives CASGEIYEQYF. The whole variable domain, remainder taken from reference TRBV19 and TRBJ2-7, is DGGITQSPKYLFRKEGQNVTLSCEQNLNHDAMYWYRQDPGQGLRLIYYSQIVNDFQKGDIAEGYSVSREKKESFPLTVTSAQKNPTAFYLCASGEIYEQYFGPGTRLTVT.

The V gene is TRBV6-5, the J gene TRBJ1-6; D is ambiguous. The V gene's germline CDR1 is MNHEY and CDR2 SVGAGI. Trimming took off 0 bases at V and 11 bases at J, with 8 bases between the two ends. This CDR3 spans 13 amino acids. The CDR3, as DNA: TGTGCCAGCAGTTACTCACCATTTCCACCCCTCCACTTT. Encoded protein: CASSYSPFPPLHF.

The CDR3 here is CASSLTGSDIQYF. DNA for the CDR3: TGTGCCAGCAGTTTAACTGGGTCTGACATTCAGTACTTC. The chain links TRBV27 to TRBJ2-4; D not resolved. Trimming took off 2 bases at V and 8 bases at J, with 10 bases between the two ends. The CDR3 totals 13 residues. Germline assignment: CDR1 MNHEY and CDR2 SMNVEV (reference sequence).

The V gene is TRBV30, the J gene TRBJ2-7; possibly TRBD1 or TRBD2 for D (5 bases each). The CDR3 covers 13 residues. The germline gives CDR1 GTSNPN, CDR2 SVGIG (reference sequence). Trimming removed 8 bases from V and 1 base from J, with 15 bases in between. The CDR3 sequence is CATRDGESYEQYF. In DNA, the CDR3 is TGTGCCACTAGGGACGGGGAGTCCTACGAGCAGTACTTC.

The chain uses TRBV5-1 and TRBJ2-1, with TRBD1 matching 11 bases. Germline trimming cut 4 bases from V and 7 bases from J; bases unmatched to any gene: 1. The germline CDR1 and CDR2 sequences are SGHRS and YFSETQ. This CDR3 has 13 residues. The CDR3 DNA is TGCGCCAGCAGCAGGGACAGGGGGAATGAGCAGTTCTTC. Translated, it gives CASSRDRGNEQFF. The full variable domain, completed using reference TRBV5-1 and TRBJ2-1, is KAGVTQTPRYLIKTRGQQVTLSCSPISGHRSVSWYQQTPGQGLQFLFEYFSETQRNKGNFPGRFSGRQFSNSRSEMNVSTLELGDSALYLCASSRDRGNEQFFGPGTRLTVL.

The J gene is TRBJ1-3, the V gene TRBV13; D might be TRBD1 (6 bases). CDR1 PRHDT and CDR2 FYEKMQ come from the germline V gene (reference sequence). Trimming stripped 6 bases from V and 4 bases from J, with 13 bases between. There are 14 residues in the CDR3. The CDR3 DNA reads TGTGCCAGCAGTCAAACAGGGCTAGGAAACACCATATATTTT. Protein product: CASSQTGLGNTIYF.

This CDR3 reads CASSLSKSAGGPSGELFF. CDR3 coding DNA: TGTGCCAGCAGTTTATCGAAGTCAGCGGGAGGGCCCTCCGGGGAGCTGTTTTTT. The chain couples TRBV27 to TRBJ2-2; 10 nucleotides line up with TRBD2. This CDR3 spans 18 amino acids. With V trimmed by 0 bases and J by 6 bases, 10 bases remained unmatched. Germline lookup yields CDR1 MNHEY and CDR2 SMNVEV (reference sequence).

This rearrangement joins TRBV7-2 to TRBJ2-3; 8 bases agree with TRBD2. Per the germline V gene, CDR1 is SGHTA and CDR2 is FQGNSA. J was trimmed by 8 bases and V by 5 bases; bases with no gene match: 12. This CDR3 contains 15 residues. Here the CDR3 reads CASSAEGRGVATQYF. For the CDR3, the DNA is TGTGCCAGCAGCGCCGAGGGGCGGGGGGTGGCTACGCAGTATTTT.

This chain links TRBV6-1 with TRBJ1-6; D not certain. Germline V lookup: CDR1 MNHNS, CDR2 SASEGT. This CDR3 comprises 16 residues. V lost 2 bases and J lost 7, with 15 bases in between. The CDR3 spells CASSERQRNSNSPLHF. The CDR3 region has the DNA TGTGCCAGCAGTGAACGGCAGAGGAACTCAAATTCACCCCTCCACTTT.

The chain combines TRBV13 with TRBJ2-7, with 16 bases fitting TRBD2. Trimming removed 5 bases from V and 7 bases from J; junction bases left unmatched: 5. Germline V gene sequence: CDR1 PRHDT, CDR2 FYEKMQ (reference sequence). The CDR3 has 15 residues. DNA for the CDR3: TGTGCCAGCAGCCCGGGACTAGCGGGAGGGCAGGAGCAGTACTTC. Its protein product is CASSPGLAGGQEQYF. Filled out from reference TRBV13 and TRBJ2-7, the complete variable domain reads AAGVIQSPRHLIKEKRETATLKCYPIPRHDTVYWYQQGPGQDPQFLISFYEKMQSDKGSIPDRFSAQQFSDYHSELNMSSLELGDSALYFCASSPGLAGGQEQYFGPGTRLTVT.